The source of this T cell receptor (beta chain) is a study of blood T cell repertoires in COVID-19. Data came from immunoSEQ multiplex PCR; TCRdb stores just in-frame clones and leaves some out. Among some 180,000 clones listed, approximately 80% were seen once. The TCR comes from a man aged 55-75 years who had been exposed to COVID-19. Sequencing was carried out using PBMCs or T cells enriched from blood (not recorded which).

The CDR3 coding sequence is TGTGCCGGCCAGAAGGGAGCAGATACGCAGTATTTT. Residues: CAGQKGADTQYF. This chain connects TRBV28 to TRBJ2-3, with D perhaps matching TRBD2 (5 bases). V was shortened by 11 bases and J by 4 bases, with 13 bases between the two germline ends. The CDR3 extends over 12 amino acids. CDR1 and CDR2 (germline): MDHEN, SYDVKM.